This entry lists 12 T cell receptor beta chains sequenced from one sample in a study of blood T cell repertoires in COVID-19. Some clones are missing from TCRdb's copy, which holds only in-frame ones; the method was immunoSEQ multiplex PCR. The top ten clones hold around a sixth of a sample with a few hundred thousand clones, more than 85% of them seen once. The sequenced material came from PBMCs or T cells enriched from blood (not recorded which). Receptor source: a woman in her twenties or thirties who had recovered from COVID-19.

The chain has TRBV2 and TRBJ2-1, with TRBD2 identical over 9 bases. CDR3 length: 15 residues. Germline CDR1 SNHLY, CDR2 FYNNEI. V shed 7 bases and J 9 bases; nucleotides not matched to a gene: 13. The CDR3 DNA reads TGTGCCAGCACCGTGGTGGCTAGCGGGGCCGGTGAGCAGTTCTTC. Its protein is CASTVVASGAGEQFF.

This chain connects TRBV7-2 to TRBJ2-7, with D perhaps TRBD1 (6 bases). V lost 5 bases to trimming and J lost 2 bases, with 13 bases between them. The CDR3 totals 14 residues. Germline V gives CDR1 SGHTA, CDR2 FQGNSA. CDR3 in amino acids: CASSPRDTPYEQYF. Written as DNA, the CDR3 is TGTGCCAGCAGCCCTCGGGACACCCCCTACGAGCAGTACTTC. Full variable domain (remainder filled in from reference TRBV7-2 and TRBJ2-7): GAGVSQSPSNKVTEKGKDVELRCDPISGHTALYWYRQSLGQGLEFLIYFQGNSAPDKSGLPSDRFSAERTGGSVSTLTIQRTQQEDSAVYLCASSPRDTPYEQYFGPGTRLTVT.

The CDR3 reads CASSVGEASVFSYEQYF. The CDR3 DNA is TGTGCCAGCAGCGTAGGGGAGGCTTCGGTGTTCTCCTACGAGCAGTACTTC. V is TRBV9 and J is TRBJ2-7; TRBD2 might be the D (6 bases). Germline assignment: CDR1 SGDLS and CDR2 YYNGEE. The CDR3 length is 17 residues. V was pared by 0 bases and J by 0 bases, with 16 bases between.

J is TRBJ1-5 and V is TRBV4-3; D is perhaps TRBD1 (5 bases). The CDR3 consists of 15 residues. CDR1 is LGHNA, CDR2 YSLEER, per germline. V was cut by 2 bases and J by 7 bases, with 15 bases left in between. CDR3 nucleotides: TGCGCCAGCAGCCAAAGCCAGGGTGTAGGGCAGCCCCAGCATTTT. The encoded protein is CASSQSQGVGQPQHF.

The chain is built from TRBV6-2 or TRBV6-3 and TRBJ1-5, with 7 positions matching TRBD1. V shed 5 bases, J shed 5 bases, and the junction held 12 bases outside the gene matches. The CDR3 totals 16 residues. Germline values: CDR1 MNHEY, CDR2 SVGEGT. CDR3 DNA sequence: TGTGCCAGCAGTCAATTACAGGGGAACAGCGATCAGCCCCAGCATTTT. It yields the protein CASSQLQGNSDQPQHF.

The chain has TRBV27 and TRBJ2-7, with D possibly being TRBD1 (6 bases). CDR1 and CDR2 (germline): MNHEY, SMNVEV (reference sequence). V lost 6 bases and J lost 5, with 11 bases in between. The CDR3 is made up of 12 amino acids. In DNA, the CDR3 is TGTGCCAGCAGGGAAGGGGGTAACGAGCAGTACTTC. It specifies CASREGGNEQYF.

This clone was seen just once. The J gene is TRBJ2-6, the V gene TRBV28; D is undetermined. Trimming cost V 5 bases and J 1 base, with 15 bases left between them. Germline CDR1 is MDHEN and CDR2 is SYDVKM. CDR3 length equals 17 residues. For the CDR3, the DNA is TGTGCCAGCAGTCGTCCACCTTCCGAGTCTGGGGCCAACGTCCTGACTTTC. It is translated as CASSRPPSESGANVLTF.

This clone was seen a few times. V and J are TRBV5-1 and TRBJ2-1; 9 nucleotides match TRBD2. The V segment lost 4 bases and the J segment 7 bases; nucleotides outside the gene matches: 9. CDR3 length: 15 residues. The V gene's germline CDR1 is SGHRS and CDR2 YFSETQ. The CDR3 nucleotides read TGCGCCAGCAGCCTACTAGGACTAGCGATAAATGAGCAGTTCTTC. Its protein product is CASSLLGLAINEQFF.

V and J are TRBV27 and TRBJ1-5; tentative D call: TRBD1 (6 bases). The germline gives CDR1 MNHEY, CDR2 SMNVEV (reference sequence). The CDR3 consists of 14 residues. The CDR3 DNA reads TGTGCTTTTGCCAGGGGTAGCAGCAATCAGCCCCAGCATTTT. Amino acid sequence: CAFARGSSNQPQHF.

The V and J genes are TRBV19 and TRBJ2-7, with 7 bases lining up with TRBD2. Trimming cost V 5 bases and J 3 bases; bases outside gene matches: 7. Germline assignment: CDR1 LNHDA and CDR2 SQIVND (reference sequence). The length of the CDR3 is 14 residues. The CDR3 loop is CASSVYGTNYEQYF. DNA for the CDR3: TGTGCCAGTAGTGTCTACGGGACTAACTACGAGCAGTACTTC.

This chain links TRBV6-1 with TRBJ1-5; no clear D gene. The CDR3 has 15 residues. Trimming took 3 bases from V and 1 from J, leaving 10 bases between them. Germline values: CDR1 MNHNS, CDR2 SASEGT. The CDR3 here is CASSEWEGSNQPQHF. In nucleotides, the CDR3 is TGTGCCAGCAGTGAGTGGGAGGGAAGCAATCAGCCCCAGCATTTT.

The chain combines TRBV7-2 with TRBJ1-5, with 12 bases lining up with TRBD1. The CDR3 sequence is 15 residues long. Germline trimming cut 5 bases from V and 7 bases from J; bases unmatched to any gene: 6. Germline loops: CDR1 SGHTA, CDR2 FQGNSA. The CDR3 DNA reads as TGTGCCAGCAGCCCCGGGACAGGGGGCAGGCAGCCCCAGCATTTT. It is translated as CASSPGTGGRQPQHF.